The 9 T cell receptor beta chains below all came from one sample that was sequenced in a study of OX40 agonist ivuxolimab in advanced cancers. The protocol was immunoSEQ multiplex PCR, while the TCRdb copy is restricted to in-frame clones and leaves out a portion. Seen here are some 62,000 clones, around 90% observed once, and the top ten hold around 0.63%. Sequencing was performed on CD4+ or CD8+ T cells sorted from blood, taken in a trial of the OX40 agonist ivuxolimab. The receptors shown here come from an adult with an advanced solid tumor such as melanoma, head and neck, liver or kidney cancer.

V usage is TRBV10-1 and J usage is TRBJ2-1; 13 bases agree with TRBD2. The V segment lost 5 bases and the J segment 14 bases; nucleotides outside the gene matches: 3. The V gene's germline CDR1 is WNHNN and CDR2 SYGVQD (reference sequence). The CDR3 contains 12 residues. CDR3 DNA sequence: TGCGCCAGCAGTAGACTAGCGGGGGGCAAGTTCTTC. Translated: CASSRLAGGKFF.

The rearrangement joins TRBV11-2 to TRBJ1-1; a weak D match, TRBD1 (5 bases). The V and J ends lost 5 bases and 1 base respectively, with 8 bases between them. CDR1 is SGHAT and CDR2 is FQNNGV in the germline V gene. The CDR3 spans 13 residues. CDR3 bases: TGTGCCAGCAGCACAGACAGGAACACTGAAGCTTTCTTT. Translation gives CASSTDRNTEAFF.

The chain is built from TRBV18 and TRBJ1-6; a weak D match, TRBD1 (6 bases). There are 15 residues in the CDR3. V was pared by 3 bases and J by 8 bases, with 14 bases between. The germline CDR1 and CDR2 sequences are KGHSH and LQKENI. The CDR3 reads CASSPLDSQDSPLHF. The DNA of the CDR3 is TGTGCCAGCTCACCTTTGGACAGCCAGGATTCACCCCTCCACTTT.

J is TRBJ2-1 and V is TRBV6-5; 7 nucleotides match TRBD1. Trimming cost V 5 bases and J 9 bases; bases outside gene matches: 10. Germline CDR1 reads MNHEY; CDR2 reads SVGAGI. CDR3 length equals 14 residues. CDR3 loop: CASSPHRGRGEQFF. CDR3 bases: TGTGCCAGCAGTCCGCACAGGGGTCGGGGTGAGCAGTTCTTC.

This CDR3 reads CASSHPGTGGEKLFF. The CDR3 DNA follows: TGCGCCAGCAGCCACCCCGGGACAGGGGGTGAAAAACTGTTTTTT. This chain connects TRBV4-1 to TRBJ1-4; TRBD1 matches at 11 bases. J gave up 7 bases and V 3 bases, and 4 bases lay outside the gene matches. Germline CDR1 is MGHRA and CDR2 is YSYEKL. The CDR3 runs 15 residues.

This clone showed up just once. This chain uses TRBV10-1 with TRBJ1-3; D uncertain. Germline V CDR1 and CDR2: WNHNN, SYGVQD (reference sequence). The CDR3 loop spans 13 amino acids. With 3 bases removed from V and 4 bases from J, the gap between germline ends came to 7 bases. DNA for the CDR3: TGCGCCAGCAGTGAAGACGGAGGAAACACCATATATTTT. This codes for CASSEDGGNTIYF.

This sequence joins TRBV4-1 and TRBJ2-3; D might be TRBD1 (5 bases). This CDR3 is built from 15 residues. Germline CDR1 and CDR2: MGHRA and YSYEKL. The germline V and J ends were trimmed by 4 bases and 3 bases, with 14 bases remaining between them. CDR3 coding DNA: TGCGCCAGCAGCCCGGGCAGGGAAGGGACAGATACGCAGTATTTT. It codes for CASSPGREGTDTQYF.

Notes on this clone: The same CDR3 can be traced to other DNA sequences in this sample. V gene TRBV9 combines with J gene TRBJ2-5, with TRBD2 matching 7 bases. Germline loops: CDR1 SGDLS, CDR2 YYNGEE. The CDR3 sequence is 13 residues long. Trimming took 0 bases from V and 4 from J; bases not matched to a gene: 0. The CDR3 reads CASSVAGGETQYF. The CDR3 DNA is TGTGCCAGCAGCGTAGCGGGAGGAGAGACCCAGTACTTC.

The chain joins TRBV5-5 to TRBJ2-1, with 8 bases aligning to TRBD2. Germline V CDR1 and CDR2: SGHKS, YYEKEE (reference sequence). CDR3 length equals 17 residues. The V segment lost 4 bases and the J segment 5 bases; nucleotides outside the gene matches: 14. The CDR3 loop is CASSIQSGTRADNEQFF. The CDR3 nucleotides read TGTGCCAGCAGCATACAATCCGGGACTAGGGCCGACAATGAGCAGTTCTTC.